The 17 T cell receptor beta chains in this list originate from one sample, sequenced in a study of T-cell reconstitution after alpha-beta-depleted transplantation in children. TCRbeta library construction was performed incorporating unique molecular identifiers. TCRdb reanalysed the PCR reads using MiXCR and keeps one entry per CDR3 protein. The sample lists more than 100,000 distinct CDR3 sequences; around 23% were seen once. The sample consisted of PBMCs, mostly from graft donor cells, taken 180 days after TCRalphabeta/CD19-depleted stem cell transplant. The receptors stem from a male patient aged 2-15 years who had a stem cell transplant for chronic granulomatous disease, so the T cells may come from the graft donor.

This clonotype appeared many times. V usage is TRBV6-5 and J usage is TRBJ2-5, with D maybe TRBD2 (6 bases). There are 15 residues in the CDR3. The V end was cut by 2 bases, the J end by 1 base, with 11 bases between. CDR1 and CDR2 (germline): MNHEY, SVGAGI. CDR3: CASSYERGFQETQYF. CDR3 DNA sequence: TGTGCCAGCAGTTACGAACGGGGGTTCCAAGAGACCCAGTACTTC.

This clonotype was seen a handful of times. V usage is TRBV7-9 and J usage is TRBJ2-7; D gene unclear. Trimming shortened V by 3 bases and J by 4 bases, and 7 bases separated the two germline ends. Germline CDR1 and CDR2: SEHNR and FQNEAQ (reference sequence). The length of the CDR3 is 12 residues. DNA of the CDR3: TGTGCCAGCAGCTTGAGGCCATACGAGCAGTACTTC. Translation: CASSLRPYEQYF.

This clonotype occurred many times. The rearrangement joins TRBV29-1 to TRBJ2-5; perhaps TRBD1 as D (5 bases). This CDR3 region has 12 residues. CDR1 is SQVTM, CDR2 ANQGSEA, per germline. Trimming pared 6 bases from V and 0 bases from J, leaving 8 bases between. For the CDR3, the DNA is TGCAGCGTCGGACATAACCAAGAGACCCAGTACTTC. Amino acid sequence: CSVGHNQETQYF.

The V gene is TRBV5-1, the J gene TRBJ1-1; TRBD1 might be the D (5 bases). The germline V gene has CDR1 SGHRS and CDR2 YFSETQ. This CDR3 comprises 14 residues. Trimming left V 2 bases short and J 1 base short, with 9 bases between. DNA of the CDR3: TGCGCCAGCAGCTTACAGGCGACGAACACTGAAGCTTTCTTT. Translation: CASSLQATNTEAFF.

This rearrangement joins TRBV12-3 or TRBV12-4 to TRBJ2-3, with 7 bases that match TRBD1. CDR3 length equals 13 residues. V was clipped by 5 bases and J by 3 bases; unmatched bases: 2. This CDR3 reads CASSRGLTDTQYF. Here the CDR3 DNA reads TGTGCCAGCAGTAGGGGGCTGACAGATACGCAGTATTTT.

The chain carries TRBV20-1 and TRBJ2-7, with 8 bases matching TRBD2. The CDR3 has 17 amino acids. Germline values: CDR1 DFQATT, CDR2 SNEGSKA (reference sequence). Losses at the gene ends were 1 base for V and 6 bases for J; bases not matched to a gene: 17. This CDR3 is CSARGLFGLALGGEQYF. The CDR3 DNA is TGCAGTGCTAGAGGCTTATTCGGACTAGCCCTCGGCGGCGAGCAGTACTTC.

Many counts were recorded for this clonotype. The chain combines TRBV20-1 with TRBJ2-3, with D unclear. CDR3 length: 13 residues. CDR1 and CDR2 (germline): DFQATT, SNEGSKA (reference sequence). V was pared by 4 bases and J by 2 bases, with 10 bases between. The CDR3 nucleotides read TGCAGTGCTACCCCGACCGTCACAGATACGCAGTATTTT. It codes for CSATPTVTDTQYF.

This clonotype came up many times. The chain combines TRBV5-5 with TRBJ1-3; no reliable D call. The CDR3 contains 17 residues. CDR1 and CDR2 from the germline V gene are SGHKS and YYEKEE (reference sequence). The V gene lost 6 bases and the J gene lost 0 bases, with 19 bases spanning the gap. CDR3 in amino acids: CASTLAKPQSSGNTIYF. The CDR3 nucleotides read TGTGCCAGCACCTTAGCCAAACCGCAGAGCTCTGGAAACACCATATATTTT.

In this sample, this clonotype turned up many times. The CDR3 bases are TGCAGCGTTGACTTGACAGGACACACCGGGGAGCTGTTTTTT. Translated: CSVDLTGHTGELFF. The chain has TRBV29-1 and TRBJ2-2; possibly TRBD1 for D (6 bases). This CDR3 contains 14 residues. V lost 3 bases and J 3 bases, leaving 11 bases between the germline ends. Per germline, CDR1 SQVTM and CDR2 ANQGSEA.

In DNA, the CDR3 is TGTGCCAGTAGTATTCTGGGGTCGAAGGGAGAGACCCAGTACTTC. It codes for CASSILGSKGETQYF. This chain joins TRBV19 and TRBJ2-5; D is unresolved. Trimming cost V 3 bases and J 4 bases, with 15 bases left between them. The CDR3 extends over 15 amino acids. Germline CDR1 is LNHDA and CDR2 is SQIVND (reference sequence).

Remarks on this clonotype: One end of the junction fails to match germline, which may point to a read error. This chain connects TRBV10-3 to TRBJ2-1; TRBD1 might be the D (7 bases). The germline CDR1 and CDR2 sequences are ENHRY and SYGVKD. The CDR3 covers 18 residues. The CDR3 coding sequence is TGTGCCATCACTGAGGCCGTTAAGACAGGGAGGCCCTACAATGAGCAGTTCTTC. Its translation: CAITEAVKTGRPYNEQFF.

The rearrangement joins TRBV12-3 or TRBV12-4 to TRBJ2-5; D ambiguous. V gave up 7 bases and J gave up 4 bases, with 13 bases separating them. The CDR3 sequence is 13 residues long. For the CDR3, the DNA is TGTGCCAGCACCACAACGGTTGGAGAGACCCAGTACTTC. Residues: CASTTTVGETQYF.

This clonotype was seen just once. The chain is built from TRBV2 and TRBJ2-7; TRBD1 agrees at 9 bases. V lost 5 bases, J lost 5 bases, and 10 bases stayed unmatched. The germline gives CDR1 SNHLY, CDR2 FYNNEI. The CDR3 has 15 residues. The DNA for the CDR3 is TGTGCCAGCAGTATCCGGGACAGGGTATCGGACGAGCAGTACTTC. It translates to CASSIRDRVSDEQYF.

This clonotype was recorded a few times. The chain uses TRBV12-3 or TRBV12-4 and TRBJ2-3, with D tentatively TRBD2 (6 bases). Trimming took off 6 bases at V and 2 bases at J, with 24 bases between the two ends. This CDR3 has 18 amino acids. CDR3 sequence reads: CASSQGLFGRDITDTQYF. CDR3 sequence (DNA): TGTGCCAGCAGCCAAGGTCTTTTTGGGCGGGATATCACAGATACGCAGTATTTT.

The table lists this clonotype with many counts. V and J are TRBV5-6 and TRBJ2-1; D not certain. V was pared by 5 bases and J by 4 bases, with 10 bases between. The germline CDR1 and CDR2 sequences are SGHDT and YYEEEE. The CDR3 contains 13 residues. In DNA form, the CDR3 reads TGTGCCAGCAGATTCGTAGGGTACAATGAGCAGTTCTTC. This gives the protein CASRFVGYNEQFF.

In this sample, this clonotype turned up many times. The chain links TRBV9 to TRBJ1-2, with no clear D. CDR3 length: 12 amino acids. Per germline, CDR1 SGDLS and CDR2 YYNGEE. V was shortened by 0 bases and J by 9 bases, with 9 bases between the two germline ends. The CDR3, as DNA: TGTGCCAGCAGCGTAGACTGGGGTCGCTACACCTTC. Translated: CASSVDWGRYTF.

The genes are TRBV24-1 and TRBJ1-5; D unclear. Germline CDR1 KGHDR, CDR2 SFDVKD. Trimming removed 6 bases at V and 3 bases at J, with 14 bases between. The CDR3 is made up of 15 amino acids. CDR3 bases: TGTGCCACCAGTTGGTCCGGGAACATCAATCAGCCCCAGCATTTT. Its translation: CATSWSGNINQPQHF.